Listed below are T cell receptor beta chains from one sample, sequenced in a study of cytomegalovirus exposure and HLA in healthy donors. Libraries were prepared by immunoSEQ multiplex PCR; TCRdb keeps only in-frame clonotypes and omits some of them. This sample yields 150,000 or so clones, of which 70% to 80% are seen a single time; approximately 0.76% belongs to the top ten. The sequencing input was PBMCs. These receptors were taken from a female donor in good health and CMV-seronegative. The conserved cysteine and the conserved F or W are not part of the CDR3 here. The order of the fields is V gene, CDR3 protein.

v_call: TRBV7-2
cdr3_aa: ASSLWTGNNEKLF

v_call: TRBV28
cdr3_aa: ASSRTSGIYEQY

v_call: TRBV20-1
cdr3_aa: SASPNEKLF

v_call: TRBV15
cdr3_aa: ATSRGQNSPLH

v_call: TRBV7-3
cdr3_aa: ASSSTGGVVGETQY

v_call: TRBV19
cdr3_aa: ASNFNTGVSRQPQH

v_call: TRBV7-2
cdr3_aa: ASSRIAGTPYEQY

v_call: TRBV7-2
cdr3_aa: ASSLVSGGLNYGYT

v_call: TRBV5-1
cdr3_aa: ASSSGGGDGYT

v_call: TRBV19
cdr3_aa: ATRATGGTRGEQY

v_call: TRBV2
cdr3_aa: ASKSGGLDEKLF